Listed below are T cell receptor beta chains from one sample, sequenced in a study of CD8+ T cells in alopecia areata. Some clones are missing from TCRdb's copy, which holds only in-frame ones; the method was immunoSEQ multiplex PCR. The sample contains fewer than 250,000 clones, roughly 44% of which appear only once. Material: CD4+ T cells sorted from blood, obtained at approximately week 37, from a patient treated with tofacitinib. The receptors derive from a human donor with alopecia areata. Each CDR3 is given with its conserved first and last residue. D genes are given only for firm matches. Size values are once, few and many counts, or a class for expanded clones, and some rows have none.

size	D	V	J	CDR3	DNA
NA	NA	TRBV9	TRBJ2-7	CASSALGYEQYF	TGTGCCAGCAGCGCCCTTGGGTACGAGCAGTACTTC
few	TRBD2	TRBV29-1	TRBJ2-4	CSVETGLADNQYF	TGCAGCGTTGAGACGGGACTAGCGGACAATCAGTACTTC
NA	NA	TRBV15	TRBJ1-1	CATSRPMNTEAFF	TGTGCCACCAGCAGACCCATGAACACTGAAGCTTTCTTT
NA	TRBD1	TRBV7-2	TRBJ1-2	CASSLGPGQNYGYTF	TGTGCCAGCAGCTTAGGCCCGGGACAGAACTATGGCTACACCTTC
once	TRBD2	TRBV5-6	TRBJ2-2	CASSSGTSGRTNTGELFF	TGTGCCAGCAGCTCCGGGACTAGCGGGAGGACGAACACCGGGGAGCTGTTTTTT
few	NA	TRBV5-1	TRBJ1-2	CASSLDGHGYTF	TGCGCCAGCAGCTTGGATGGGCATGGCTACACCTTC
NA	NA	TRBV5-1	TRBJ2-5	CASSLSRLGEEMVTQYF	TGCGCCAGCAGCCTATCAAGGTTGGGGGAGGAGATGGTGACCCAGTACTTC
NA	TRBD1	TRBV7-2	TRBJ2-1	CASSNRGERFF	TGTGCCAGCAGCAACAGGGGTGAGCGGTTCTTC
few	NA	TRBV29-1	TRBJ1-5	CSVEMGSNQPQHF	TGCAGCGTTGAAATGGGGTCCAATCAGCCCCAGCATTTT
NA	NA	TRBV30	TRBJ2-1	CAWSVPGSGYNEQFF	TGTGCCTGGAGTGTACCTGGGAGCGGCTACAATGAGCAGTTCTTC
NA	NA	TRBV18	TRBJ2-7	CASSPLQEFQVKYF	TGTGCCAGCTCACCACTCCAGGAGTTCCAAGTCAAGTACTTC
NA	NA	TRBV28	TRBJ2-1	CASITGGGIGTYNEQFF	TGTGCCAGCATCACGGGGGGCGGGATAGGTACCTACAATGAGCAGTTCTTC
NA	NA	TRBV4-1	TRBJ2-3	CASSQEVIRATDTQYF	TGCGCCAGCAGCCAAGAGGTTATCAGGGCCACAGATACGCAGTATTTT
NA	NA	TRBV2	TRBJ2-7	CASSASYEQYF	TGTGCCAGCAGTGCCTCCTACGAGCAGTACTTC
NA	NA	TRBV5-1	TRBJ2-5	CASSLVSQAATQYF	TGCGCCAGCAGCTTGGTTTCCCAGGCCGCGACCCAGTACTTC
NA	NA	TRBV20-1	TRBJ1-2	CSAKGDGYTF	TGCAGTGCTAAAGGGGATGGCTACACCTTC
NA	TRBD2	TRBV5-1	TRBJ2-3	CASKSGGPSDTQYF	TGCGCCAGCAAGTCGGGAGGGCCGTCGGATACGCAGTATTTT
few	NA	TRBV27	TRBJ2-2	CASSLKAGWDGELFF	TGTGCCAGCAGCCTAAAGGCAGGGTGGGACGGGGAGCTGTTTTTT
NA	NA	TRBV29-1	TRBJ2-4	CSVEIHGYIQYF	TGCAGCGTTGAGATCCATGGCTACATTCAGTACTTC
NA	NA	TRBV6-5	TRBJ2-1	CASSYSNGVSNEQFF	TGTGCCAGCAGTTACTCGAACGGGGTGTCGAATGAGCAGTTCTTC
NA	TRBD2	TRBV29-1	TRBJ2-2	CSVTELAGGNTGELFF	TGCAGCGTAACCGAACTAGCGGGAGGGAACACCGGGGAGCTGTTTTTT
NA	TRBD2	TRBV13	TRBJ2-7	CASSLNLAGEQYF	TGTGCCAGCAGCTTAAACCTAGCGGGGGAGCAGTACTTC
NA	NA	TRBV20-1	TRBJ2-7	CSARGASSRYF	TGCAGTGCTAGAGGGGCCTCGTCACGATACTTC
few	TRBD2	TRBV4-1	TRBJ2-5	CASSQEGTSGSGGETQYF	TGCGCCAGCAGCCAAGAAGGGACTAGCGGGAGCGGAGGCGAGACCCAGTACTTC
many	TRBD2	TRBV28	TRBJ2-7	CASSRTSAGRALYEQYF	TGTGCCAGCAGCAGAACCTCGGCCGGGAGGGCGTTATACGAGCAGTACTTC
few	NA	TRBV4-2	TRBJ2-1	CASSQEEGLARNEQFF	TGTGCCAGCAGCCAAGAGGAGGGGCTAGCGCGCAATGAGCAGTTCTTC
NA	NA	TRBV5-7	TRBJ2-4	CASRPQGAKNIQYF	TGTGCCAGCAGGCCCCAGGGGGCCAAAAACATTCAGTACTTC
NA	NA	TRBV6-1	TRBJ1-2	CASSYGVGYTF	TGTGCCAGCAGTTACGGGGTTGGCTACACCTTC
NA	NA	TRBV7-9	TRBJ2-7	CASSSPTGNYEQYF	TGTGCCAGCAGCTCTCCGACGGGGAACTACGAGCAGTACTTC
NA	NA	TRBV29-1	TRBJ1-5	CSVTTQDSNQPQHF	TGCAGCGTTACCACACAGGATAGCAATCAGCCCCAGCATTTT
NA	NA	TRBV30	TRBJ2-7	CAWAQGLPYEQYF	TGTGCCTGGGCCCAGGGGCTTCCTTACGAGCAGTACTTC
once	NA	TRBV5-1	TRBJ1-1	CASSWGTQGTEAFF	TGCGCCAGCAGCTGGGGGACCCAGGGGACTGAAGCTTTCTTT
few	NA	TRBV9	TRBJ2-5	CASSVVGTSQQETQYF	TGTGCCAGCAGCGTAGTAGGGACATCTCAGCAGGAGACCCAGTACTTC
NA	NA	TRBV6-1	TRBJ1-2	CASTDEVYGYTF	TGTGCCAGCACCGACGAGGTTTATGGCTACACCTTC
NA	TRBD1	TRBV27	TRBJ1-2	CASSLDRGGGYTF	TGTGCCAGCAGTCTGGACAGGGGTGGTGGCTACACCTTC